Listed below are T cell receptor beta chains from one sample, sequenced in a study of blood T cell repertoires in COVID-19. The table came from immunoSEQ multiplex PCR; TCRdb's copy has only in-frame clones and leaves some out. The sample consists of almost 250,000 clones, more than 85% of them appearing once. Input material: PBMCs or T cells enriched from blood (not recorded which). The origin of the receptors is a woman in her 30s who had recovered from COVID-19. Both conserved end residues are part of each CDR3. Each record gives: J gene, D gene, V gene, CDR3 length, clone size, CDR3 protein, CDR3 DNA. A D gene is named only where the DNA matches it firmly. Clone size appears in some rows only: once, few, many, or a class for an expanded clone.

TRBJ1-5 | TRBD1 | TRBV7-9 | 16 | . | CASSLTGAHSNQPQHF | TGTGCCAGCAGCTTGACAGGGGCTCATAGCAATCAGCCCCAGCATTTT
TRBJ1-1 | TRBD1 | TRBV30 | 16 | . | CAWRDGTGAQNTEAFF | TGTGCCTGGAGAGACGGGACAGGGGCACAGAACACTGAAGCTTTCTTT
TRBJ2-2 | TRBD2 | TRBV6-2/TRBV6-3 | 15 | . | CASSPGAGFAGELFF | TGTGCCAGCAGTCCGGGAGCGGGATTCGCCGGGGAGCTGTTTTTT
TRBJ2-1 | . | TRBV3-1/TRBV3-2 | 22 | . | CASSQDLRLSTNRAFSYNEQFF | TGTGCCAGCAGCCAAGATCTTCGGCTCTCCACAAACAGGGCCTTCTCCTACAATGAGCAGTTCTTC
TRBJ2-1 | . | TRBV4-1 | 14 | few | CASSLYERENEQFF | TGCGCCAGCAGCCTCTACGAAAGGGAGAATGAGCAGTTCTTC
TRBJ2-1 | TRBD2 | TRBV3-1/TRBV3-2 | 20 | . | CASSQDRRFAPSGGDNEQFF | TGTGCCAGCAGCCAAGATCGGAGGTTTGCCCCTAGCGGGGGTGACAATGAGCAGTTCTTC
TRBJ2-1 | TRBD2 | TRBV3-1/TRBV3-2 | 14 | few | CASSPQLAAGEQFF | TGTGCCAGCAGCCCCCAACTAGCGGCGGGTGAGCAGTTCTTC
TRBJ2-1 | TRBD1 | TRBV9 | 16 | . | CASSVGTGSSYNEQFF | TGTGCCAGCAGCGTGGGGACAGGGTCGTCCTACAATGAGCAGTTCTTC
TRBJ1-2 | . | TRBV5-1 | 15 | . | CASSLGGQLNYGYTF | TGCGCCAGCAGCTTGGGTGGACAGTTAAACTATGGCTACACCTTC
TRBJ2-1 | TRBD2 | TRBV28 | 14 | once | CASSLAGSTGEQFF | TGTGCCAGCAGTCTAGCGGGAAGTACGGGTGAGCAGTTCTTC
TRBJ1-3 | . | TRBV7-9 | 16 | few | CASSLYLEDSGNTIYF | TGTGCCAGCAGCTTATATTTAGAGGACTCTGGAAACACCATATATTTT
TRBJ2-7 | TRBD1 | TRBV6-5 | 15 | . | CASSYSGQGTYEQYF | TGTGCCAGCAGTTACTCCGGACAGGGCACCTACGAGCAGTACTTC
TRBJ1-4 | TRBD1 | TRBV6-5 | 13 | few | CASSWTGNEKLFF | TGTGCCAGCAGTTGGACAGGGAATGAAAAACTGTTTTTT
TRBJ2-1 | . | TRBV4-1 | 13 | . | CASSREAYNEQFF | TGCGCCAGCAGCCGGGAGGCCTACAATGAGCAGTTCTTC
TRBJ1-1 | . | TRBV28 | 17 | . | CASRILGTGRMNTEAFF | TGTGCCAGCAGGATTCTCGGGACCGGGAGGATGAACACTGAAGCTTTCTTT
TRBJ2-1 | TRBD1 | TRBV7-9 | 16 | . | CASSLWDRVVYNEQFF | TGTGCCAGCAGCTTATGGGACAGGGTGGTTTACAATGAGCAGTTCTTC
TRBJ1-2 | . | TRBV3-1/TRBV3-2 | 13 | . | CASSQDSASGYTF | TGTGCCAGCAGCCAAGATTCAGCGAGTGGCTACACCTTC
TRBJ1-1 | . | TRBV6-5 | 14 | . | CASRQDSRNTEAFF | TGTGCCAGCAGGCAAGACAGTCGGAACACTGAAGCTTTCTTT
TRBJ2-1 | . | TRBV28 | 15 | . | CASSSYRSSYNEQFF | TGTGCCAGCAGTTCCTACAGGAGCTCCTACAATGAGCAGTTCTTC
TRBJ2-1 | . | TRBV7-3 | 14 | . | CASSSPGSPAEQFF | TGTGCCAGCAGCTCCCCGGGTAGTCCCGCTGAGCAGTTCTTC
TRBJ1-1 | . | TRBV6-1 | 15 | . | CASSERLTANTEAFF | TGTGCCAGCAGTGAAAGGCTTACAGCGAACACTGAAGCTTTCTTT
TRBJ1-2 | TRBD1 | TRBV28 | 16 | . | CASSIIRDRARYGYTF | TGTGCCAGCAGTATAATCCGGGACAGGGCTCGCTATGGCTACACCTTC
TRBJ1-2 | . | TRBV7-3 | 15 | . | CASSSSGDLNYGYTF | TGTGCCAGCAGCTCCTCAGGGGACCTAAACTATGGCTACACCTTC
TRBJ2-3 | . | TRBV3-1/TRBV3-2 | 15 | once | CASSLDGRVTDTQYF | TGTGCCAGCAGCCTCGATGGCAGGGTCACAGATACGCAGTATTTT
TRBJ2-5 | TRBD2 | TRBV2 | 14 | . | CASSAGLAEETQYF | TGTGCCAGCAGCGCGGGACTAGCGGAAGAGACCCAGTACTTC
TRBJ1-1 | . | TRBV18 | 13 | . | CASKRGSDTEAFF | TGTGCCAGCAAACGAGGTAGCGACACTGAAGCTTTCTTT
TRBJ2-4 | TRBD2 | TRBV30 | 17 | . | CASTTGLALLAKNIQYF | TGTGCCTCGACAACGGGACTAGCCCTACTAGCCAAAAACATTCAGTACTTC
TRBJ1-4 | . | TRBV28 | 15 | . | CASSLRTEAGEKLFF | TGTGCCAGCAGTCTAAGGACCGAGGCGGGGGAAAAACTGTTTTTT
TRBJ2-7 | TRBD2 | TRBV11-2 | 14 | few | CASSLGGRAWEQYF | TGTGCCAGCAGCTTAGGCGGGAGGGCCTGGGAGCAGTACTTC
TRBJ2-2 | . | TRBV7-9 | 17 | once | CASSLALGQKNTGELFF | TGTGCCAGCAGCTTAGCTCTCGGACAGAAGAACACCGGGGAGCTGTTTTTT
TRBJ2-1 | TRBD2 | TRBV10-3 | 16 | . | CAISTLTSGRANEQFF | TGTGCCATCAGTACCTTGACTAGCGGGAGGGCCAATGAGCAGTTCTTC
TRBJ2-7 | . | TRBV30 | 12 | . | CAWSVLYYEQYF | TGTGCCTGGAGTGTCCTTTACTACGAGCAGTACTTC
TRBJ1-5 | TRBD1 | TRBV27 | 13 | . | CASRGQGYQPQHF | TGTGCCAGCAGGGGACAGGGTTATCAGCCCCAGCATTTT
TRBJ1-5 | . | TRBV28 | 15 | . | CASSLLGQGSQPQHF | TGTGCCAGCAGTTTATTGGGCCAGGGATCTCAGCCCCAGCATTTT
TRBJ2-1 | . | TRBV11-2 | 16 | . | CASSILRDGIHNEQFF | TGTGCCAGCAGCATTCTGCGGGACGGCATCCACAATGAGCAGTTCTTC
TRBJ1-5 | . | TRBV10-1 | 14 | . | CASTGGRENQPQHF | TGCGCCAGCACCGGGGGACGGGAAAATCAGCCCCAGCATTTT
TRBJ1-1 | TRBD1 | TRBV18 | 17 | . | CASSRILSGQGNTEAFF | TGTGCCAGCTCTCGCATTCTCTCCGGACAGGGGAACACTGAAGCTTTCTTT
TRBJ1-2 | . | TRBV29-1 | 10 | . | CSVEVYGYTF | TGCAGCGTTGAAGTATATGGCTACACCTTC
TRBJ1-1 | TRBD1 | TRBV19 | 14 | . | CASSIDRGWTEAFF | TGTGCCAGTAGTATCGACAGGGGGTGGACTGAAGCTTTCTTT
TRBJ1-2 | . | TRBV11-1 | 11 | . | CASSLGGRYTF | TGTGCCAGCAGCTTGGGGGGACGCTACACCTTC
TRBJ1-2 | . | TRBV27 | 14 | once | CASSFRRQAYGYTF | TGTGCCAGCAGTTTCAGGAGACAGGCCTATGGCTACACCTTC
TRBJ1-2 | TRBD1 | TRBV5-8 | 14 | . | CASSFSGQPYGYTF | TGTGCCAGCAGCTTCTCGGGACAGCCCTATGGCTACACCTTC